This T cell receptor (beta chain) came from a study of cytomegalovirus exposure and HLA in healthy donors. The study, taken as a whole, reports: In vitro checks showed that three CMV-associated chains really do target CMV antigens. Researchers reported in a later analysis that common viral pathogens appeared linked to several top clusters. HLA alleles showed associations with some 17,000 TCR beta sequences in a later analysis, at a 0.05 false discovery rate. Analysis performed later showed TCR beta chains linked to HLA being more clonally expanded than equally common others.

Remarks on this clone: Its antigen is as yet unknown.

V trimming: 3 bases; J trimming: 1 base; junction bases outside the gene matches: 10. The CDR3 contains 17 residues. In germline, CDR1 is KGHSH, CDR2 LQKENI. PCR employed 60 Vbeta and 13 Jbeta primers. Clones were read by immunoSEQ multiplex PCR, and TCRdb kept only the in-frame ones, dropping some. The sample has 90,000 to 130,000 clones; roughly 80% are singletons. This receptor was identified in a young man in good health and CMV-seropositive. Source material: PBMCs. The rearrangement uses TRBV18 and TRBJ1-1, with 8 bases lining up with TRBD1. CDR3 sequence: CASSPQKLQGGNTEAFF. The CDR3 DNA reads as TGTGCCAGCTCACCGCAAAAATTACAGGGGGGGAACACTGAAGCTTTCTTT.